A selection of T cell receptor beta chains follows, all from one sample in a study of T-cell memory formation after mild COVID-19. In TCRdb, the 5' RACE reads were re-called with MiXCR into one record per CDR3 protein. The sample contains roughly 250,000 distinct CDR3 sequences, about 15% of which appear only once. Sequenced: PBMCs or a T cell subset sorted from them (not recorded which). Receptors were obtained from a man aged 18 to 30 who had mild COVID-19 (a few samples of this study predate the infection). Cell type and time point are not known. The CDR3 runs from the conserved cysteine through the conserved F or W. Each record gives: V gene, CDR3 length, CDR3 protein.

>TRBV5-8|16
CASSHAEGFDNQPQHF
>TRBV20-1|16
CSAVEVTGGFNSPLHF
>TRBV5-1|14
CASSLERGKETQYF
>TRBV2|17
CASSVGSFAGEEETQYF
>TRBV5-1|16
CASSSGGTGSYNEQFF
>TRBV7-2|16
CASSLPGGRVVYEQFF
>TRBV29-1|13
CSAVGTGYNEQFF
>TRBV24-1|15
CATSGETGGYNEQFF
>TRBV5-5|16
CASSLATGHLNYGYTF
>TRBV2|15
CASSESGQYNSPLHF
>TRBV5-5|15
CASSLALTGTGELFF
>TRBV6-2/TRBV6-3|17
CASSYPDYRDSFYGYTF
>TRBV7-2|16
CASSLGHLGANYGYTF
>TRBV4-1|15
CASSPTWSRSDEQFF
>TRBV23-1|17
CASSPSPGLARTGELFF
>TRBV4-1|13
CASTKGGALEQFF
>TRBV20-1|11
CSSEQVDTQYF
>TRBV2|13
CASRLGVNTEAFF
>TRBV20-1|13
CSTRSGPTGELFF
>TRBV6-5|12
CASTDRYDGYTF